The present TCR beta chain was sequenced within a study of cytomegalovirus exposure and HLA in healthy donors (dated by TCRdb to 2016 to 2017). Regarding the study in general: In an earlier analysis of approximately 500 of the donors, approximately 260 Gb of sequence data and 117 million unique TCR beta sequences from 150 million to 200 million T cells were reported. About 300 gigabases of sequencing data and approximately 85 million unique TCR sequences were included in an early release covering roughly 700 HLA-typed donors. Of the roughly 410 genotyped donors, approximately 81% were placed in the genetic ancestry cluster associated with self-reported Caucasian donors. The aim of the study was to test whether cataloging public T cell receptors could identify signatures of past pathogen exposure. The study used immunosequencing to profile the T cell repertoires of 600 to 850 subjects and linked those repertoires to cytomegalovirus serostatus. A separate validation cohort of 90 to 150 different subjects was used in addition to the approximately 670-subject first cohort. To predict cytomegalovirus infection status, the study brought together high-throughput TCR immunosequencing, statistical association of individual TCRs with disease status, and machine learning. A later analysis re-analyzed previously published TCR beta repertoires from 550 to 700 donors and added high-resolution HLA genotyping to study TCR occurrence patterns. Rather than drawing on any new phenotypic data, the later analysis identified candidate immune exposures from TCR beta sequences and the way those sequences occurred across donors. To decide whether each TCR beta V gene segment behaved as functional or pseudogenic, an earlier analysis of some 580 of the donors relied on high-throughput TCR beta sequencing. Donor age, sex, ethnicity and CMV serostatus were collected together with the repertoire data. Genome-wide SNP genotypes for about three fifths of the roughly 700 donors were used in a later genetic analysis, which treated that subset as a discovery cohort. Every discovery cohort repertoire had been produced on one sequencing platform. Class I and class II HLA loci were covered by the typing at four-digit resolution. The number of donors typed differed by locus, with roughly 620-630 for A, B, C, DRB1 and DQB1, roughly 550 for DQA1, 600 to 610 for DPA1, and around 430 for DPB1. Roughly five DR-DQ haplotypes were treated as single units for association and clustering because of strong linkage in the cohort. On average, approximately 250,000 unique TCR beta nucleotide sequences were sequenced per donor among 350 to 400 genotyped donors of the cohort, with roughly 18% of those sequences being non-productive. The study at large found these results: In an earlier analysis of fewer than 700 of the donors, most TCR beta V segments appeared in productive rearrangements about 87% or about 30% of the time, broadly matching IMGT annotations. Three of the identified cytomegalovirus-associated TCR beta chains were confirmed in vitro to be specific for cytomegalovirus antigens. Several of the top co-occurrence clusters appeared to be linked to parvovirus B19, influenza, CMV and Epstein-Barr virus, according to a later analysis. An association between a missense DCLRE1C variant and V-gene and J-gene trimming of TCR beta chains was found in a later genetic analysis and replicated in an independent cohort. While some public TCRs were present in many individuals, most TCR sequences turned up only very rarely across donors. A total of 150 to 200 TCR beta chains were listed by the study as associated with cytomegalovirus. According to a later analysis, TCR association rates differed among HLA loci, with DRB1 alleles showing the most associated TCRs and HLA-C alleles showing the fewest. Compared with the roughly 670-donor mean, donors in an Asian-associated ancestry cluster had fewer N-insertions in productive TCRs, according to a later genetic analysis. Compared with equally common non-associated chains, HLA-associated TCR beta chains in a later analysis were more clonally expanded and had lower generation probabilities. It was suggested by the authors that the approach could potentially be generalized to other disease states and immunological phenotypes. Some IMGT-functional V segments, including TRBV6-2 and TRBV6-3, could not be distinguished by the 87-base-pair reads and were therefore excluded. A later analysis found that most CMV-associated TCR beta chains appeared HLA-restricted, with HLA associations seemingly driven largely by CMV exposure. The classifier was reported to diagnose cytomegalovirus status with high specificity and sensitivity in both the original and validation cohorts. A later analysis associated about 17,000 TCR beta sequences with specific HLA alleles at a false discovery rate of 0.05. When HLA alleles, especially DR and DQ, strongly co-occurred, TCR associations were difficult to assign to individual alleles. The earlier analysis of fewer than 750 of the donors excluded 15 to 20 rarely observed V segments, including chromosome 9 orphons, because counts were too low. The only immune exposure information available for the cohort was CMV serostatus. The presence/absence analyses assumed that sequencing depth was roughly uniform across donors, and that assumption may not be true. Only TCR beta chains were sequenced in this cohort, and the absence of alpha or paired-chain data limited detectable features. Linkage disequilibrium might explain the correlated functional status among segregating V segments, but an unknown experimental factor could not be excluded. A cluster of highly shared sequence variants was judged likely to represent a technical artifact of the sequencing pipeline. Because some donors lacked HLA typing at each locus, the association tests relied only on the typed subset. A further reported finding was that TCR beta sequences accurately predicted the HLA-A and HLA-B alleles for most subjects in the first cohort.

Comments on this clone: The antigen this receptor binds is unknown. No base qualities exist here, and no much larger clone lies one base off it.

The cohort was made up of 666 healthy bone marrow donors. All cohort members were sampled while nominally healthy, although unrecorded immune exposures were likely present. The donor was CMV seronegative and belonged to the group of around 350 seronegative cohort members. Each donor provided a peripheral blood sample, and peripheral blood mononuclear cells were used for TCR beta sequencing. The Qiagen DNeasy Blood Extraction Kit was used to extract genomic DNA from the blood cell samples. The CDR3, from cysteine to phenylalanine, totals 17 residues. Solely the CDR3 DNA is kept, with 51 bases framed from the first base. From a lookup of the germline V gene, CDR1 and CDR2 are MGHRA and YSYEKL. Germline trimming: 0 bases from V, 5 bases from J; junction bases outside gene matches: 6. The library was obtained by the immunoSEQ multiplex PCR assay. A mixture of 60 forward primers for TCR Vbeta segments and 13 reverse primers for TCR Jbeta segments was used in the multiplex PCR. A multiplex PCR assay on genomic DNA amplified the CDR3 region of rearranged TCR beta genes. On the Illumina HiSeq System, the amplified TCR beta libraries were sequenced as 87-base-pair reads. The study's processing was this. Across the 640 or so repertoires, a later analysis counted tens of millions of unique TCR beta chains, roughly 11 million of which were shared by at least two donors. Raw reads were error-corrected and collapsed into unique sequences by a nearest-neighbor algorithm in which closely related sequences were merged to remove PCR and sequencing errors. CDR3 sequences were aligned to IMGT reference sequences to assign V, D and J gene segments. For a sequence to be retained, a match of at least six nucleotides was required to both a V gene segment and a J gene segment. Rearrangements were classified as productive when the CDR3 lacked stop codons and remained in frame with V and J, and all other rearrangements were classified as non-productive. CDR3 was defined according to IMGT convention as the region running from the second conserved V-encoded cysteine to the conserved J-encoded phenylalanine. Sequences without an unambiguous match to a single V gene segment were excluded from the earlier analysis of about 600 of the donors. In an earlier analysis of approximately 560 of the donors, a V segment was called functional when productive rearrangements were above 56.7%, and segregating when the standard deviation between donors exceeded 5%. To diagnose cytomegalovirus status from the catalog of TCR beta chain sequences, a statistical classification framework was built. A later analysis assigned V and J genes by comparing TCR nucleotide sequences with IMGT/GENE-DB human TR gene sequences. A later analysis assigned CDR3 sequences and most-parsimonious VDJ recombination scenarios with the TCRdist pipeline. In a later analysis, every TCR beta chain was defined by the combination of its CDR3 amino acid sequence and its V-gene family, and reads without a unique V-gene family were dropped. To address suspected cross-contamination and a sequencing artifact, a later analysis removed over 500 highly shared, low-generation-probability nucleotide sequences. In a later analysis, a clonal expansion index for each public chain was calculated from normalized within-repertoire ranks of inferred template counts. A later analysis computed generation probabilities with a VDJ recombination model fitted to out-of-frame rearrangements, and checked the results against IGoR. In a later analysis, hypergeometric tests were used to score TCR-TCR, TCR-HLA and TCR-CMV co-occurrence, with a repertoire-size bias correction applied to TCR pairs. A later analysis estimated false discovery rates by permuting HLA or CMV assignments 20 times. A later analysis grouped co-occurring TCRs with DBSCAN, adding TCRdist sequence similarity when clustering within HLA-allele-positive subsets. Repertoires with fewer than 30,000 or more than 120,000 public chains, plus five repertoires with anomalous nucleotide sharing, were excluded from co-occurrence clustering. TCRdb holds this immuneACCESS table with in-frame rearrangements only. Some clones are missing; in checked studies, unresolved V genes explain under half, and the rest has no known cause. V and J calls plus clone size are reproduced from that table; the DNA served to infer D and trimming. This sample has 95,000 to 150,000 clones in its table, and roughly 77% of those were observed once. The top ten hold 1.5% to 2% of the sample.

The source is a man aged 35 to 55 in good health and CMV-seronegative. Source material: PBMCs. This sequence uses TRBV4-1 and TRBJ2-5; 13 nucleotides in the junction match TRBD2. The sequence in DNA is TGCGCCAGCAGCCAAGAAGGTGTGGGACTAGCGGGGGAGACCCAGTACTTC. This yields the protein CASSQEGVGLAGETQYF.